The 26 T cell receptor beta chains reported below all come from one sample, sequenced in a study of TIL therapy for anti-PD-1-resistant metastatic lung cancer. Time point defined: pre-treatment sample, taken before nivolumab and TIL therapy. The immunoSEQ assay was v3. Profiled with immunoSEQ multiplex PCR; TCRdb holds only in-frame clones, not every one. The sample holds nearly 15,000 clones, around 88% seen once. Sequencing was performed on blood, taken at baseline. The source of these receptors is a person aged 25 to 79 with non-small cell lung cancer.

A few counts support this clone. The rearrangement joins TRBV7-9 to TRBJ2-5; D unresolved. V shed 5 bases and J shed 2 bases, with 15 bases lying between them. The CDR3 covers 15 residues. CDR1 SEHNR and CDR2 FQNEAQ come from the germline V gene (reference sequence). DNA of the CDR3: TGTGCCAGCAGCCTTAGCCGGGCAATACAAGAGACCCAGTACTTC. Residues: CASSLSRAIQETQYF.

The rearrangement links TRBV9 to TRBJ2-7; the match to TRBD1 covers 7 bases. This CDR3 region has 14 residues. Germline CDR1 and CDR2: SGDLS and YYNGEE. After removal of 7 bases from V and 4 bases from J, the junction contained 11 bases not matched to a gene. The CDR3 protein is CASSRTGGWYEQYF. As DNA, the CDR3 is TGTGCCAGCTCCCGGACAGGCGGTTGGTACGAGCAGTACTTC.

This chain joins TRBV19 and TRBJ2-1; 9 bases are shared with TRBD1. CDR3 size: 16 residues. J gave up 0 bases and V 5 bases, and 5 bases lay outside the gene matches. Germline V lookup: CDR1 LNHDA, CDR2 SQIVND (reference sequence). The CDR3 loop is CASSVGQGSSYNEQFF. The CDR3 nucleotides are TGTGCCAGTAGTGTCGGACAGGGGAGCTCCTACAATGAGCAGTTCTTC.

The CDR3 bases are TGTGCCAGCAGGCGAACCGGGACTGACTATGGCTACACCTTC. Its protein is CASRRTGTDYGYTF. V usage is TRBV6-5 and J usage is TRBJ1-2; possibly TRBD1 for D (5 bases). Trimming stripped 6 bases from V and 3 bases from J, with 14 bases between. This CDR3 comprises 14 residues. Germline V gives CDR1 MNHEY, CDR2 SVGAGI.

In this sample, this clone turned up a few times. This chain connects TRBV30 to TRBJ2-7; D perhaps matches TRBD1 (5 bases). Germline V lookup: CDR1 GTSNPN, CDR2 SVGIG (reference sequence). V lost 1 base and J lost 6, with 16 bases in between. The CDR3 sequence is 14 residues long. CDR3 loop: CAWSETVYYGEQYF. Written as DNA, the CDR3 is TGTGCCTGGAGTGAGACAGTTTACTATGGCGAGCAGTACTTC.

This chain joins TRBV2 and TRBJ1-3, with TRBD1 as a possible D gene (5 bases). Germline CDR1 is SNHLY and CDR2 is FYNNEI. This CDR3 contains 11 residues. V dropped 11 bases and J dropped 2 bases, with 7 bases sitting between them. CDR3: CAEGPGNTIYF. CDR3 coding DNA: TGTGCCGAGGGACCTGGAAACACCATATATTTT.

The chain links TRBV15 to TRBJ1-1; D perhaps matches TRBD1 (6 bases). Between the trimmed V and J ends, which lost 6 bases and 3 bases, there was a span of 11 bases. Germline CDR1 LNHNV, CDR2 YYDKDF (reference sequence). This CDR3 has 13 residues. In DNA, the CDR3 is TGTGCCACCAGAGGTCAGGGGTACACTGAAGCTTTCTTT. Protein sequence: CATRGQGYTEAFF.

The rearrangement uses TRBV7-2 and TRBJ2-5; 7 bases fit TRBD2. J gave up 2 bases and V 1 base, and 13 bases lay outside the gene matches. The CDR3 runs to 18 residues. Germline assignment: CDR1 SGHTA and CDR2 FQGNSA. The CDR3 is CASSLVALLAGDQETQYF. The CDR3 DNA follows: TGTGCCAGCAGCTTAGTCGCACTTTTGGCGGGAGATCAAGAGACCCAGTACTTC.

In this sample, this clone turned up once. The chain joins TRBV7-3 to TRBJ1-6; TRBD1 agrees at 7 bases. CDR1 is SGHTA and CDR2 is FQGTGA in the germline V gene. After removal of 3 bases from V and 6 bases from J, the junction contained 5 bases not matched to a gene. This CDR3 is 15 amino acids long. The CDR3 protein is CASSFDRVRNSPLHF. In DNA form, the CDR3 reads TGTGCCAGCAGCTTCGACAGGGTGCGTAATTCACCCCTCCACTTT.

The chain combines TRBV5-4 with TRBJ1-1; 7 nucleotides agree with TRBD1. The CDR3 consists of 13 residues. The V gene end was trimmed by 4 bases and the J gene end by 9 bases; junction bases not matched to a gene: 9. Germline V CDR1 and CDR2: SGHNT, YYREEE (reference sequence). The CDR3 protein is CASSPSGTVKAFF. For the CDR3, the DNA is TGTGCCAGCAGCCCAAGCGGGACAGTAAAAGCTTTCTTT.

The V gene is TRBV7-9, the J gene TRBJ1-1; the D is unclear. Trimming left V 4 bases short and J 5 bases short, with 14 bases between. Per germline, CDR1 SEHNR and CDR2 FQNEAQ (reference sequence). The CDR3 loop spans 14 amino acids. CDR3 sequence (DNA): TGTGCCAGCAGCTACAGTCGGTCGGGAACTGAAGCTTTCTTT. Its protein product is CASSYSRSGTEAFF.

The chain uses TRBV7-2 and TRBJ2-2, with 9 positions matching TRBD1. The length of the CDR3 is 13 residues. Germline V gene lookup returns CDR1 SGHTA and CDR2 FQGNSA. Trimming cost V 6 bases and J 8 bases; bases outside gene matches: 4. CDR3 sequence reads: CASRRTGAGELFF. For the CDR3, the DNA is TGTGCCAGCAGGCGGACAGGGGCGGGGGAGCTGTTTTTT.

The chain recombines TRBV4-3 with TRBJ2-1; 8 positions match TRBD2. Losses at the gene ends were 8 bases for V and 7 bases for J; bases not matched to a gene: 13. Germline V CDR1 and CDR2: LGHNA, YSLEER. This CDR3 contains 15 residues. CDR3 amino acids: CASSPHAGLENEQFF. Written as DNA, the CDR3 is TGCGCCAGCTCACCCCACGCGGGACTAGAAAATGAGCAGTTCTTC.

The chain links TRBV27 to TRBJ2-1; 14 positions agree with TRBD2. J was trimmed by 8 bases and V by 5 bases; bases with no gene match: 5. The V gene's germline CDR1 is MNHEY and CDR2 SMNVEV (reference sequence). The CDR3 spans 15 residues. CDR3 loop: CASSGLAGGTYEQFF. The CDR3 coding sequence is TGTGCCAGCAGTGGACTAGCGGGGGGTACCTATGAGCAGTTCTTC.

The genes are TRBV6-6 and TRBJ1-2; D is perhaps TRBD1 (6 bases). This CDR3 comprises 14 residues. CDR1 and CDR2 from the germline V gene are MNHNY and SVGAGI (reference sequence). Trimming took off 8 bases at V and 7 bases at J, with 20 bases between the two ends. CDR3 sequence (DNA): TGTGCCAGCCGACCCGGAGGGGGACCGGGTGGCTACACCTTC. Amino acids: CASRPGGGPGGYTF.

CDR3 sequence: CASSQDYFGNEQFF. DNA for the CDR3: TGCGCCAGCAGCCAAGATTATTTTGGCAATGAGCAGTTCTTC. This chain uses TRBV4-3 with TRBJ2-1; D is unresolved. The CDR3 consists of 14 residues. With 0 bases removed from V and 6 bases from J, the gap between germline ends came to 9 bases. Germline CDR1 and CDR2: LGHNA and YSLEER.

This clone came up once. This rearrangement joins TRBV28 to TRBJ2-7, with 15 bases identical to TRBD2. After removal of 4 bases from V and 4 bases from J, the junction contained 5 bases not matched to a gene. Germline V gene data show CDR1 as MDHEN and CDR2 as SYDVKM. CDR3 length: 16 residues. CDR3 nucleotides: TGTGCCAGCAGTTCGGGACTAGCGGGGGGCCCTTACGAGCAGTACTTC. Amino acid sequence: CASSSGLAGGPYEQYF.

This chain joins TRBV21-1 and TRBJ1-2. TRBV21-1 is annotated as a pseudogene. This CDR3 contains 14 residues. DNA of the CDR3: TGTGCCAGCAGCAAAGATCGAGGCAACTATGGCTACACCTTC. Amino acids: CASSKDRGNYGYTF.

This clone has only one observation. The J gene is TRBJ1-2, the V gene TRBV5-4; D remains unclear. Per germline, CDR1 SGHNT and CDR2 YYREEE (reference sequence). This CDR3 comprises 12 residues. V was shortened by 2 bases and J by 7 bases, with 9 bases between the two germline ends. The CDR3 region is CASSFPTGGYTF. In DNA, the CDR3 is TGTGCCAGCAGCTTTCCAACCGGTGGCTACACCTTC.

CDR3 sequence reads: CASSLEGLADEQFF. The CDR3 coding sequence is TGTGCCAGCAGCTTAGAGGGACTAGCCGATGAGCAGTTCTTC. The chain uses TRBV7-9 and TRBJ2-1, with TRBD2 matching over 9 bases. Germline V lookup: CDR1 SEHNR, CDR2 FQNEAQ (reference sequence). Trimming took 1 base from V and 8 from J; bases not matched to a gene: 3. The CDR3 has 14 residues.

The chain has TRBV4-1 and TRBJ1-2; D is possibly TRBD1 (5 bases). With 1 base removed from V and 5 bases from J, the gap between germline ends came to 8 bases. Per the germline V gene, CDR1 is MGHRA and CDR2 is YSYEKL. This CDR3 region has 13 residues. The CDR3 DNA reads TGCGCCAGCAGCCAAGGGCAGGGTTATGGCTACACCTTC. This sequence encodes CASSQGQGYGYTF.

V usage is TRBV4-2 and J usage is TRBJ2-4, with unresolved D. This CDR3 contains 13 residues. Germline V gene lookup returns CDR1 LGHNA and CDR2 YNFKEQ. V lost 4 bases to trimming and J lost 8 bases, with 12 bases between them. The CDR3: CASSPAGGDIQYF. The CDR3 coding sequence is TGTGCCAGCAGCCCAGCAGGTGGGGACATTCAGTACTTC.

This clone has just a few counts. The chain has TRBV9 and TRBJ2-1, with 7 bases lining up with TRBD2. V was clipped by 4 bases and J by 9 bases; unmatched bases: 13. Per germline, CDR1 SGDLS and CDR2 YYNGEE. CDR3 length: 15 amino acids. The DNA for the CDR3 is TGTGCCAGCAGCCCCGTGGGGAGGGGAGTGAGTGAGCAGTTCTTC. Its translation is CASSPVGRGVSEQFF.

The J gene is TRBJ1-1, the V gene TRBV30; D uncertain. The CDR3 spans 12 residues. The V end lost 0 bases, the J end lost 11 bases, and 13 bases lay between the germline ends. Germline V gene data show CDR1 as GTSNPN and CDR2 as SVGIG (reference sequence). The CDR3 region has the DNA TGTGCCTGGAGTGTACAGTGGTGGCGGGCTTTCTTT. Encoded protein: CAWSVQWWRAFF.

The V and J genes are TRBV11-3 and TRBJ2-1; TRBD2 agrees at 9 bases. Germline CDR1 reads SGHNT; CDR2 reads YENEEA. After removal of 5 bases from V and 0 bases from J, the junction contained 14 bases not matched to a gene. This CDR3 has 19 residues. Written as DNA, the CDR3 is TGTGCCAGCAGCCCGGACCTCCGGACTAGCGCAAGCTCCTACAATGAGCAGTTCTTC. It codes for CASSPDLRTSASSYNEQFF. The full variable domain, with the rest looked up from reference TRBV11-3 and TRBJ2-1, is EAGVVQSPRYKIIEKKQPVAFWCNPISGHNTLYWYLQNLGQGPELLIRYENEEAVDDSQLPKDRFSAERLKGVDSTLKIQPAELGDSAVYLCASSPDLRTSASSYNEQFFGPGTRLTVL.

The chain links TRBV11-3 to TRBJ2-3; maybe TRBD1 (6 bases). CDR3 length: 13 residues. With 3 bases removed from V and 4 bases from J, the gap between germline ends came to 8 bases. CDR1 is SGHNT, CDR2 YENEEA, per germline. CDR3 loop: CASSLGASDTQYF. The CDR3 DNA is TGTGCCAGCAGCTTGGGGGCCTCAGATACGCAGTATTTT.